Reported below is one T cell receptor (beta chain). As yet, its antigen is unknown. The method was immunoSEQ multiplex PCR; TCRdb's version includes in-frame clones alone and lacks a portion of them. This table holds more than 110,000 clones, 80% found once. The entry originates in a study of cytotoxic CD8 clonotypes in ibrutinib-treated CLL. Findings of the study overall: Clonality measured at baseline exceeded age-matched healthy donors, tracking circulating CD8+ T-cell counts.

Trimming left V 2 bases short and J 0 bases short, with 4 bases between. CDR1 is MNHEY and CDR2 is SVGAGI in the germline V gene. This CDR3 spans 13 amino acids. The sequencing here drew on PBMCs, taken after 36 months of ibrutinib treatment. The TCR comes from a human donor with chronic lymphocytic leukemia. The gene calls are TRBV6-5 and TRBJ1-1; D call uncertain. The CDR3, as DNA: TGTGCCAGCAGTTACCGACTGAACACTGAAGCTTTCTTT. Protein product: CASSYRLNTEAFF.